This TCR beta chain was sequenced for a study of blood T cell repertoires in COVID-19. This CDR3 region has 14 residues. Germline lookup yields CDR1 LNHDA and CDR2 SQIVND (reference sequence). V was shortened by 4 bases and J by 4 bases, with 13 bases between the two germline ends. Profiled with immunoSEQ multiplex PCR; TCRdb holds only in-frame clones, not every one. The data hold 70,000 to 85,000 clones, with 75% to 90% observed a single time. The sequenced material came from peripheral blood. The chain recombines TRBV19 with TRBJ1-1; possible D gene TRBD1, 6 bases. The sequence derives from a woman aged 45-59 years with active or convalescent COVID-19. CDR3 loop: CASSTPQGSTEAFF. DNA for the CDR3: TGTGCCAGTAGTACACCCCAGGGGAGCACTGAAGCTTTCTTT. The complete variable domain, with remaining parts taken from reference TRBV19 and TRBJ1-1, reads DGGITQSPKYLFRKEGQNVTLSCEQNLNHDAMYWYRQDPGQGLRLIYYSQIVNDFQKGDIAEGYSVSREKKESFPLTVTSAQKNPTAFYLCASSTPQGSTEAFFGQGTRLTVV.